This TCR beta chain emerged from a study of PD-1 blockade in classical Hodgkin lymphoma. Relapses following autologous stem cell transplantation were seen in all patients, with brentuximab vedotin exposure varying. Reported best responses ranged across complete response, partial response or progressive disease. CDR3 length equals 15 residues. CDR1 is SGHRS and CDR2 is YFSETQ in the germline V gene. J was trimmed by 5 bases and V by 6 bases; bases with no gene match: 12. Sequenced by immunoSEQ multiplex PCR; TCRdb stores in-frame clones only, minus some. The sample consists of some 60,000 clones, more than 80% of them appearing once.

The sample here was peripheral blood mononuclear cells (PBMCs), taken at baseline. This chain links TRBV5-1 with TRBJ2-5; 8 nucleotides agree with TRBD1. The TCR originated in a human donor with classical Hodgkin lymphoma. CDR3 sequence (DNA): TGCGCCAGCAACTATCTCCCAGGGGGCGCGGAGACCCAGTACTTC. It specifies CASNYLPGGAETQYF.